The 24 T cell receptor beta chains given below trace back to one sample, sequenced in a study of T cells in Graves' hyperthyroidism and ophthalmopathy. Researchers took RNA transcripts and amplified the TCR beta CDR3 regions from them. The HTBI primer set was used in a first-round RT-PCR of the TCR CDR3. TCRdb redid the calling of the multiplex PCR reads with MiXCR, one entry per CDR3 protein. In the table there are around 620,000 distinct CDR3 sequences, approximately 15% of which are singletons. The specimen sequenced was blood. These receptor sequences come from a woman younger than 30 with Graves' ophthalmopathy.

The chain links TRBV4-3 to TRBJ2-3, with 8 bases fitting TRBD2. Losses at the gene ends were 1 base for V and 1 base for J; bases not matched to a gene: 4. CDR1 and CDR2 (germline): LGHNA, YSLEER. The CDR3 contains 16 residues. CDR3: CASSQGERGRTDTQYF. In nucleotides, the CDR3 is TGCGCCAGCAGCCAAGGAGAGCGGGGGCGCACAGATACGCAGTATTTT.

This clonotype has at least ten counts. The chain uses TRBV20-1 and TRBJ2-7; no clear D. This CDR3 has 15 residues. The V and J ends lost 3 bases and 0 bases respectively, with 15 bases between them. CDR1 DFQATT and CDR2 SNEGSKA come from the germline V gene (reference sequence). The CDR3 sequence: CSASWLDTSSYEQYF. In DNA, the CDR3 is TGCAGTGCTAGCTGGCTCGACACCAGCTCCTACGAGCAGTACTTC.

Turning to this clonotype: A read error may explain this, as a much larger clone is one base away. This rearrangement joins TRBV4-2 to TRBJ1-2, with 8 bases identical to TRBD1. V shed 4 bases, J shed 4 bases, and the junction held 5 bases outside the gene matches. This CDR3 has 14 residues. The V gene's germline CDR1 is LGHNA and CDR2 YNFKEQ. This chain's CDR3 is CASSPGQALYGYTF. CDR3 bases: TGTGCCAGCAGCCCGGGACAGGCCCTCTATGGCTACACCTTC.

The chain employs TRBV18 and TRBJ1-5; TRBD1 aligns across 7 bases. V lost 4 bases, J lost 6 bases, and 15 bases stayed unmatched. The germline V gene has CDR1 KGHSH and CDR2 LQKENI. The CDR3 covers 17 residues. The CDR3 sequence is CASSLGKTGFWGQPQHF. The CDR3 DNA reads TGTGCCAGCTCACTTGGGAAGACAGGGTTTTGGGGTCAGCCCCAGCATTTT.

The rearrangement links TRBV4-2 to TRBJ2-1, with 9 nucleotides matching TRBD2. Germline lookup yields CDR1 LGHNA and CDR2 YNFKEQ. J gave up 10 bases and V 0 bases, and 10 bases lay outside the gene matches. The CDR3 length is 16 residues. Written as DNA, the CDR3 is TGTGCCAGCAGCCAAGATACCGCGGGAGGGTTTCTAGAGCAGTTCTTC. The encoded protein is CASSQDTAGGFLEQFF.

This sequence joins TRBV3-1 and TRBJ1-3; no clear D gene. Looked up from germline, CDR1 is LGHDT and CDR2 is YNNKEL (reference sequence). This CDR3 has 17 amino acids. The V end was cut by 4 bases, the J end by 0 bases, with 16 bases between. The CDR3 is CASSRSAQAHSGNTIYF. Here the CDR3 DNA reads TGTGCCAGCAGCCGATCCGCACAAGCACACTCTGGAAACACCATATATTTT.

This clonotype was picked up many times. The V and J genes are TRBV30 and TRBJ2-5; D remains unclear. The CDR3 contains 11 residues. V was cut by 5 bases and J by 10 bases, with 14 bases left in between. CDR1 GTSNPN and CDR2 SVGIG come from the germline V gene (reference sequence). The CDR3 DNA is TGTGCCTGGGCCGACGGTCGCTACCAGTACTTC. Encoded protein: CAWADGRYQYF.

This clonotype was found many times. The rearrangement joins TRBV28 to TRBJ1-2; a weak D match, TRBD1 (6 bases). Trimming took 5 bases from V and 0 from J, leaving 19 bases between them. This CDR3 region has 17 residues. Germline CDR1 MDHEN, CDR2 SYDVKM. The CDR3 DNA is TGTGCCAGCAGTCACAGGGACACGCTAATATCTAACTATGGCTACACCTTC. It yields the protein CASSHRDTLISNYGYTF.

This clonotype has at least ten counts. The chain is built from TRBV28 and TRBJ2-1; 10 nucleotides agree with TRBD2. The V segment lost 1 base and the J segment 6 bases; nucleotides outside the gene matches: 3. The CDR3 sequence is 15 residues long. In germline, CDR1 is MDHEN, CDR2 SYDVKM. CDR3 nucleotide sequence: TGTGCCAGCAGTTTATCTAGCGGGGGACCCAATGAGCAGTTCTTC. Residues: CASSLSSGGPNEQFF.

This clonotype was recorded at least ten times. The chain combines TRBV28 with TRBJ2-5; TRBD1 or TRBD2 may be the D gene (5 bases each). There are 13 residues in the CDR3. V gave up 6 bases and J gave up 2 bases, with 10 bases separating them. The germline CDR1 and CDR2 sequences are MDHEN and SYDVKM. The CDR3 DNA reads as TGTGCCAGCAGAACCTGGGGGCAAGAGACCCAGTACTTC. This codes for CASRTWGQETQYF.

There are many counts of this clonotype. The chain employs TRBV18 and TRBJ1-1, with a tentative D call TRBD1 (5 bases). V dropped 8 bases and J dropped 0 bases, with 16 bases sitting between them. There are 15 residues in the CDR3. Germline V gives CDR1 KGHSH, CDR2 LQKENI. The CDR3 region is CASSPRAGLNTEAFF. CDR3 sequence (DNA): TGTGCCAGCAGTCCTCGAGCGGGACTGAACACTGAAGCTTTCTTT.

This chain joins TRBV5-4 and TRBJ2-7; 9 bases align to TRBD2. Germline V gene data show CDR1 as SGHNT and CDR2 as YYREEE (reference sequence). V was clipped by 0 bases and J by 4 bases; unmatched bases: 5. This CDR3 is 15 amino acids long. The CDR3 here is CASSLGLADGYEQYF. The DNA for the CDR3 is TGTGCCAGCAGCTTGGGACTAGCGGACGGATACGAGCAGTACTTC.

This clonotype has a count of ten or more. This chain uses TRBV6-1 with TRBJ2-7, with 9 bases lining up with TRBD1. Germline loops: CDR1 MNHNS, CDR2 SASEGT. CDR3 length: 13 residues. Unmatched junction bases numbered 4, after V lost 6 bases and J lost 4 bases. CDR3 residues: CASRRTGVYEQYF. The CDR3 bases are TGTGCCAGCAGGAGGACAGGGGTTTACGAGCAGTACTTC.

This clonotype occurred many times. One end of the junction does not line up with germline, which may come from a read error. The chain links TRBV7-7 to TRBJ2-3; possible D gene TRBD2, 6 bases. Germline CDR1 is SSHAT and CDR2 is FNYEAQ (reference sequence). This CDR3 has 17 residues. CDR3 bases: TGTGCTAGCAGCTTAGGCTCCGGGACTTCAGGCACAGATACGCAGTATTTT. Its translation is CASSLGSGTSGTDTQYF.

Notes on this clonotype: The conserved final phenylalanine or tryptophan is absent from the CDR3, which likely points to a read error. CDR3 DNA sequence: TGTGCCAGTAGTATCTCGGCAGGGGGTTACGAGCAGTACCTC. This gives the protein CASSISAGGYEQYL. The chain is built from TRBV19 and TRBJ2-7, with 7 bases fitting TRBD1. Looked up from germline, CDR1 is LNHDA and CDR2 is SQIVND (reference sequence). This CDR3 is 14 amino acids long. V gave up 3 bases and J gave up 4 bases; unmatched junction bases: 6.

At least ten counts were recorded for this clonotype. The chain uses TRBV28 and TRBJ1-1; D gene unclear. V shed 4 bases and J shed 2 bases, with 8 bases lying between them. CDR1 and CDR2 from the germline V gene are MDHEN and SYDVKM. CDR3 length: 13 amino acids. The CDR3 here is CASSSSANTEAFF. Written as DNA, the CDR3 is TGTGCCAGCAGTTCGTCAGCTAACACTGAAGCTTTCTTT.

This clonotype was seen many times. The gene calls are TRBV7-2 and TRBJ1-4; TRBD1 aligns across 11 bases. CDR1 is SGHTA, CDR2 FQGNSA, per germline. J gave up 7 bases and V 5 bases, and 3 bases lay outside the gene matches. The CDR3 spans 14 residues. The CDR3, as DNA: TGTGCCAGCAGCCGGGACAGGGGGGGTGAAAAACTGTTTTTT. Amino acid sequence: CASSRDRGGEKLFF. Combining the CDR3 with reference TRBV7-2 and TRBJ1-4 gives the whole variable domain GAGVSQSPSNKVTEKGKDVELRCDPISGHTALYWYRQSLGQGLEFLIYFQGNSAPDKSGLPSDRFSAERTGGSVSTLTIQRTQQEDSAVYLCASSRDRGGEKLFFGSGTQLSVL.

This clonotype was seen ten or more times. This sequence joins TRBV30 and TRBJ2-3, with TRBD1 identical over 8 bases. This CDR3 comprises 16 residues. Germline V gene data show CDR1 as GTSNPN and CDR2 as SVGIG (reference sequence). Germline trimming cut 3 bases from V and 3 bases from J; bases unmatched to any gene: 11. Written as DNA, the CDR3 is TGTGCCTGGAGAGTCGGCCGGGACAGGTTGACAGATACGCAGTATTTT. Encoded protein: CAWRVGRDRLTDTQYF. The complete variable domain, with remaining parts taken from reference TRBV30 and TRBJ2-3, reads SQTIHQWPATLVQPVGSPLSLECTVEGTSNPNLYWYRQAAGRGLQLLFYSVGIGQISSEVPQNLSASRPQDRQFILSSKKLLLSDSGFYLCAWRVGRDRLTDTQYFGPGTRLTVL.

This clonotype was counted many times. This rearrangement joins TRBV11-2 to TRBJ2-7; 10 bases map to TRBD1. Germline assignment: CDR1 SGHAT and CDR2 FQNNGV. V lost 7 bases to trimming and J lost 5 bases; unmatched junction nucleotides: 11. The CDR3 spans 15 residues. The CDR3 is CASTAWDRGKNEQYF. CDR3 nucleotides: TGTGCCAGCACCGCATGGGACAGGGGAAAGAACGAGCAGTACTTC.

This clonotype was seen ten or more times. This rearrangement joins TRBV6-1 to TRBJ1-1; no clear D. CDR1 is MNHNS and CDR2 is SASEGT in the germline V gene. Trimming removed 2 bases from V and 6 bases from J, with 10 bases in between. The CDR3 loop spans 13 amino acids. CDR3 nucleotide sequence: TGTGCCAGCAGTGAATATGGGTCCCCTGAAGCTTTCTTT. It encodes CASSEYGSPEAFF.

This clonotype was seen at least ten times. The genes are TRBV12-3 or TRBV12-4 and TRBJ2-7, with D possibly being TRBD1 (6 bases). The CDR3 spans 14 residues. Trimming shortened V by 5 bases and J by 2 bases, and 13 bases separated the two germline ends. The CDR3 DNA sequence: TGTGCCAGCAGTCTTGGACAGCTAACCTACGAGCAGTACTTC. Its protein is CASSLGQLTYEQYF.

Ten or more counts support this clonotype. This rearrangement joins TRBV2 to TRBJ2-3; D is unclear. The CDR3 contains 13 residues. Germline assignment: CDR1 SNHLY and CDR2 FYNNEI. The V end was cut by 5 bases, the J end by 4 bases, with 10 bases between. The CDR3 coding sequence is TGTGCCAGCAGTAGGGCTGTGTCAGATACGCAGTATTTT. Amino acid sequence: CASSRAVSDTQYF.

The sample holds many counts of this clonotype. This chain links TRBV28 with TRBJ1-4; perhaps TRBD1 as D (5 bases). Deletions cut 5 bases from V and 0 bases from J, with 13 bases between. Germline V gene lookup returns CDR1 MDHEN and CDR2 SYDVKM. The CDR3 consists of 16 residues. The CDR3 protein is CASSPHGGATNEKLFF. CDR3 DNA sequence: TGTGCCAGCAGTCCCCATGGGGGAGCAACTAATGAAAAACTGTTTTTT.

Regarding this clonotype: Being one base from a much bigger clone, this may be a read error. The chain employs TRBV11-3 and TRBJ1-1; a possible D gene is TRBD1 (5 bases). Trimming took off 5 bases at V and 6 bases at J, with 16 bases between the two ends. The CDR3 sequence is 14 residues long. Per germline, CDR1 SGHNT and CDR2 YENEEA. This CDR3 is CASSHRGGLPEAFF. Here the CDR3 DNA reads TGTGCCAGCAGCCACCGGGGGGGACTCCCTGAAGCTTTCTTT.